These T cell receptor beta chains were read from a single sample in a study of technical replicates of blood from a few donors. Generated by immunoSEQ multiplex PCR, the TCRdb table keeps only in-frame clones and is missing some. The sample lists about 15,000 clones; 75% to 90% were seen once. The sequenced sample consisted of PBMCs. The receptor set was obtained from a human donor in good health. Each CDR3 is given with its conserved first and last residue. The D gene is left open where the match is weak. Size values are once, few and many counts, or a class for expanded clones, and some rows have none.

V	J	D	size	DNA	CDR3
TRBV6-1	TRBJ2-7	.	.	TGTGCCAGCAGTGAAGGGAGGCCTCTCGGCGTATACGAGCAGTACTTC	CASSEGRPLGVYEQYF
TRBV7-9	TRBJ2-1	.	.	TGTGCCAGCAGCTTGGGAGCGGTCAATGAGCAGTTCTTC	CASSLGAVNEQFF
TRBV10-3	TRBJ2-5	TRBD2	.	TGTGCCATCAGGGACCTAGCGGGAGGGGGAGAGACCCAGTACTTC	CAIRDLAGGGETQYF
TRBV27	TRBJ2-2	.	.	TGTGCCAGCAGTTTATACCCCCTAGGGGACACCGGGGAGCTGTTTTTT	CASSLYPLGDTGELFF
TRBV28	TRBJ2-7	.	.	TGTGCCAGCAGTCTAACAGGAGATAACTCCTACGAGCAGTACTTC	CASSLTGDNSYEQYF
TRBV7-9	TRBJ2-1	TRBD2	.	TGTGCCAGCAGCTCGTCGGGACTAGCGTATTACAATGAGCAGTTCTTC	CASSSSGLAYYNEQFF
TRBV11-3	TRBJ2-5	TRBD1	.	TGTGCCAGCAGCTTAGGACAGGGTAGGCAAGAGACCCAGTACTTC	CASSLGQGRQETQYF
TRBV28	TRBJ2-7	TRBD1	few	TGTGCCAGCAGTCTTTCCGGGACAGGAGGACACGAGCAGTACTTC	CASSLSGTGGHEQYF
TRBV27	TRBJ2-5	TRBD2	.	TGTGCCAGCAGCCCAAAGGGGCGGGAGTGGGAGACCCAGTACTTC	CASSPKGREWETQYF
TRBV5-1	TRBJ1-3	.	.	TGCGCCAGCAGCTTGAGCTCAAGCTCTGGAAACACCATATATTTT	CASSLSSSSGNTIYF
TRBV6-5	TRBJ1-1	.	few	TGTGCCAGCAGTCCCAGCGGGGATTGGGGAGCTTTCTTT	CASSPSGDWGAFF
TRBV19	TRBJ1-2	TRBD1	.	TGTGCCAGTTTACCGGGACAGGGGAACTATGGCTACACCTTC	CASLPGQGNYGYTF
TRBV5-1	TRBJ2-7	TRBD1	.	TGCGCCAGCAGCTTTAGACAGGGAGAGTCCTACGAGCAGTACTTC	CASSFRQGESYEQYF
TRBV19	TRBJ1-1	.	once	TGTGCCAGTAGTATAACCTTCGGCCAGGGTGCTGAAGCTTTCTTT	CASSITFGQGAEAFF
TRBV6-6	TRBJ1-5	TRBD1	.	TGTGCCAGCAGTAAGACAGGGATGAGCAATCAGCCCCAGCATTTT	CASSKTGMSNQPQHF
TRBV18	TRBJ2-5	TRBD1	.	TGTGCCAGCTCACCAAACGACAGGGCGTTAGGAGAGACCCAGTACTTC	CASSPNDRALGETQYF
TRBV2	TRBJ2-7	TRBD1	.	TGTGCCAGCAATGGTGGGACAGGGCCCTCCTACGAGCAGTACTTC	CASNGGTGPSYEQYF
TRBV27	TRBJ1-1	.	.	TGTGCCAGCAGTTTACAGGGGTCCACTGAAGCTTTCTTT	CASSLQGSTEAFF
TRBV6-5	TRBJ1-1	TRBD1	.	TGTGCCAGCAGCCGTAAGGGACAGATGAACACTGAAGCTTTCTTT	CASSRKGQMNTEAFF
TRBV5-1	TRBJ2-1	.	.	TGCGCCAGCAGCTTGGGTGGCGGCGGGCACAATGAGCAGTTCTTC	CASSLGGGGHNEQFF
TRBV18	TRBJ2-1	.	.	TGTGCCAGCTCACCAGGACAGAACAATGAGCAGTTCTTC	CASSPGQNNEQFF
TRBV30	TRBJ2-7	TRBD1	.	TGTGCCTGGAGTGTACTTTACCAGGGGGCCTACGAGCAGTACTTC	CAWSVLYQGAYEQYF